The rows below give T cell receptor beta chains drawn from one sample of a study of blood T cell repertoires in COVID-19. Assay: immunoSEQ multiplex PCR; the TCRdb copy retains only in-frame clones and omits some. The table includes under 250,000 clones, 83% detected once. Sequenced input: peripheral blood. These receptors were collected from a man aged 35 to 55 with active or convalescent COVID-19. CDR3s include the opening cysteine and the closing phenylalanine or tryptophan. A D gene is named only where the DNA matches it firmly. Clone size is not always given. Where it is, it says once, few, many or a class for expanded clones.

TRBV12-3/TRBV12-4	TRBJ2-7	NA	NA	CASSLNRWNEQYF	TGTGCCAGCAGTTTGAACAGGTGGAACGAGCAGTACTTC
TRBV19	TRBJ2-7	NA	NA	CASSKKSSYEQYF	TGTGCCAGTAGTAAGAAGAGCTCCTACGAGCAGTACTTC
TRBV2	TRBJ1-2	few	TRBD1	CASSATPGQGIGGYTF	TGTGCCAGCAGTGCAACTCCGGGACAGGGAATTGGGGGCTACACCTTC
TRBV7-2	TRBJ1-5	NA	TRBD1	CASSRQGAGNQPQHF	TGTGCCAGCAGCAGACAGGGGGCGGGGAATCAGCCCCAGCATTTT
TRBV7-2	TRBJ1-2	once	TRBD1	CASSTGQGSGYTF	TGTGCCAGCAGCACCGGACAGGGGTCTGGCTACACCTTC
TRBV18	TRBJ2-1	NA	NA	CASSPKGSGVYEQFF	TGTGCCAGCTCACCAAAGGGGTCTGGGGTGTATGAGCAGTTCTTC
TRBV2	TRBJ1-2	NA	NA	CASKARDYGYTF	TGTGCCAGCAAGGCTCGGGACTATGGCTACACCTTC
TRBV9	TRBJ1-1	NA	NA	CASSVTGGNTEAFF	TGTGCCAGCAGCGTGACGGGGGGGAACACTGAAGCTTTCTTT
TRBV29-1	TRBJ1-5	NA	NA	CSVRFETRGPQHF	TGCAGCGTCCGCTTTGAAACCCGGGGGCCCCAGCATTTT
TRBV24-1	TRBJ2-7	NA	NA	CATPGDFMYEQYF	TGTGCCACCCCTGGGGACTTTATGTACGAGCAGTACTTC
TRBV5-1	TRBJ1-1	NA	TRBD1	CASSSGTGGSEAFF	TGCGCCAGCAGCTCCGGGACAGGGGGCTCTGAAGCTTTCTTT
TRBV9	TRBJ2-5	NA	NA	CASSPGQGSETQYF	TGTGCCAGCAGCCCAGGGCAGGGGTCGGAGACCCAGTACTTC
TRBV5-4	TRBJ1-2	NA	NA	CASSLVGHNGGYTF	TGTGCCAGCAGCTTGGTAGGACATAATGGCGGCTACACCTTC
TRBV12-1	TRBJ1-5	NA	NA	CASSYRDRDQPQHF	TGTGCCAGCAGCTACCGGGACAGAGATCAGCCCCAGCATTTT
TRBV4-3	TRBJ1-5	NA	TRBD1	CASSPGTGPNQPQHF	TGCGCCAGCAGCCCCGGGACAGGGCCCAATCAGCCCCAGCATTTT
TRBV14	TRBJ1-3	NA	NA	CASSLNEPSSGNTIYF	TGTGCCAGCAGCCTAAACGAACCGAGCTCTGGAAACACCATATATTTT
TRBV18	TRBJ1-4	NA	NA	CASSPPGTGGEKLFF	TGTGCCAGCTCACCACCGGGGACCGGGGGTGAAAAACTGTTTTTT
TRBV3-1/TRBV3-2	TRBJ1-1	NA	TRBD1	CASSPDRGNTEAFF	TGTGCCAGCAGCCCTGACAGGGGGAACACTGAAGCTTTCTTT
TRBV7-9	TRBJ2-1	many	TRBD1	CASSSGQGIGNEQFF	TGTGCCAGCAGCTCGGGACAGGGGATAGGGAATGAGCAGTTCTTC
TRBV5-6	TRBJ1-4	NA	NA	CASSLFAGLSEKLFF	TGTGCCAGCAGCTTGTTCGCAGGACTCAGTGAAAAACTGTTTTTT
TRBV7-9	TRBJ1-1	NA	NA	CASSETGDLNTEAFF	TGTGCCAGCAGCGAAACCGGGGATCTGAACACTGAAGCTTTCTTT
TRBV5-5	TRBJ2-7	few	TRBD2	CASSLGASGSYEQYF	TGTGCCAGCAGCTTGGGTGCTAGCGGGAGTTACGAGCAGTACTTC